The clone carrying this T cell receptor beta chain was picked up one time. The data derive from a study of blood T cell repertoires in COVID-19. The CDR3 loop spans 15 amino acids. Germline CDR1 SGDLS, CDR2 YYNGEE. Trimming cost V 0 bases and J 10 bases; bases outside gene matches: 9. TCRdb's table, derived via immunoSEQ multiplex PCR, lists solely in-frame clones and lacks some. Here the sample spans about 120,000 clones, 88% being singletons. The sample taken for sequencing was peripheral blood. The sequence was collected from a woman in her forties or fifties with acute or convalescent COVID-19. The chain couples TRBV9 to TRBJ2-1, with 8 bases fitting TRBD2. In nucleotides, the CDR3 is TGTGCCAGCAGCGTAGGGGGAGGGACTAGTTCCGAGCAGTTCTTC. Amino acid sequence: CASSVGGGTSSEQFF.